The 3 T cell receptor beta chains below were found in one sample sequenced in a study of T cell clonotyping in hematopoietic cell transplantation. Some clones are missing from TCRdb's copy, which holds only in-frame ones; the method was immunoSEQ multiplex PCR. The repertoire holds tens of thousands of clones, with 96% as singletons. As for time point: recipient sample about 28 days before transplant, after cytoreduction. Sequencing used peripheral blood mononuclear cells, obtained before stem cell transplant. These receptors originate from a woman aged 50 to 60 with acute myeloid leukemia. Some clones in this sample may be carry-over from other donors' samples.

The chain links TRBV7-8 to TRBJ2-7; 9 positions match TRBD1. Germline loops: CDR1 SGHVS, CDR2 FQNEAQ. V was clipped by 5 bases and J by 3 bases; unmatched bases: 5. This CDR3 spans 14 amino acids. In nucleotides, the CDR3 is TGTGCCAGCAGCGTACAGGGGGCAGACTACGAGCAGTACTTC. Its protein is CASSVQGADYEQYF.

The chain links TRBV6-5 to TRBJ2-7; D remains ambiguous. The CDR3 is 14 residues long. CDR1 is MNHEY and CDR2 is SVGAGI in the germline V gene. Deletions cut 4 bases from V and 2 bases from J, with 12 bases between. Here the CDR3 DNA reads TGTGCCAGCAGTTGGTTACCTGGGCCCTACGAGCAGTACTTC. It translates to CASSWLPGPYEQYF.

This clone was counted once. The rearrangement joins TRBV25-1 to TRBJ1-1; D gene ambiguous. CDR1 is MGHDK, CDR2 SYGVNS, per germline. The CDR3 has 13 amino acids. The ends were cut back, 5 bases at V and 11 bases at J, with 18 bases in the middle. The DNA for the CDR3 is TGTGCCAGCAGTCCATTGGGGAGGGTTGACGCTTTCTTT. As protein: CASSPLGRVDAFF.